Below, 9 T cell receptor beta chains from the same sample are listed, as sequenced in a study of human T cells and chemical hapten exposure. Time point indicated: patch test 3, about 24 weeks after DPC sensitization. Noted treatment: therapeutic diphenylcyclopropenone sensitization with weekly scalp DPC. TCRdb analysed the RACE reads with MiXCR anew, one entry per CDR3 protein. Counted here are tens of thousands of distinct CDR3 sequences, roughly 10% occurring once; the ten biggest clones make up 16%. The sample here was whole blood, taken in connection with sensitization to the hapten diphenylcyclopropenone (DPC). The receptor set was obtained from a woman aged 40 to 50 with alopecia areata. Some clones in this sample may be carry-over from other donors' samples.

The chain combines TRBV19 with TRBJ1-1, with TRBD1 matching over 7 bases. The CDR3 is 13 amino acids. Per germline, CDR1 LNHDA and CDR2 SQIVND (reference sequence). With 7 bases clipped from V and 1 base from J, the junction kept 3 bases outside the gene matches. This chain's CDR3 is CASNRDRNTEAFF. In DNA, the CDR3 is TGTGCCAGTAACCGGGACAGGAACACTGAAGCTTTCTTT. The entire variable domain, with the rest obtained from reference TRBV19 and TRBJ1-1, is as follows: DGGITQSPKYLFRKEGQNVTLSCEQNLNHDAMYWYRQDPGQGLRLIYYSQIVNDFQKGDIAEGYSVSREKKESFPLTVTSAQKNPTAFYLCASNRDRNTEAFFGQGTRLTVV.

The rearrangement joins TRBV6-2 or TRBV6-3 to TRBJ1-1; 9 bases are a match to TRBD1. The CDR3 is 15 residues long. Losses at the gene ends were 6 bases for V and 6 bases for J; bases not matched to a gene: 11. Per germline, CDR1 MNHEY and CDR2 SVGEGT. The CDR3 protein is CASRDEGQGSAEAFF. The CDR3 DNA is TGTGCCAGCAGGGACGAGGGACAGGGTAGCGCTGAAGCTTTCTTT.

The chain couples TRBV7-8 to TRBJ1-1, with D perhaps matching TRBD1 (6 bases). In germline, CDR1 is SGHVS, CDR2 FQNEAQ. CDR3 length: 15 amino acids. V was clipped by 5 bases and J by 10 bases, with 23 bases between them. The CDR3 here is CASSRGGGGAEGAFF. Here the CDR3 DNA reads TGTGCCAGCAGCCGAGGGGGAGGCGGGGCGGAGGGAGCTTTCTTT.

The chain has TRBV5-1 and TRBJ2-2; D is unresolved. Germline CDR1 SGHRS, CDR2 YFSETQ. This CDR3 spans 17 amino acids. V was shortened by 4 bases and J by 1 base, with 17 bases between the two germline ends. The CDR3 DNA reads as TGCGCCAGCAGCCTCTCGACGGTGGGTGAGAACACCGGGGAGCTGTTTTTT. This gives the protein CASSLSTVGENTGELFF.

This clonotype was observed many times. This chain uses TRBV3-1 with TRBJ2-6; no clear D gene. V was pared by 4 bases and J by 4 bases, with 11 bases between. The CDR3 loop spans 15 amino acids. Germline V CDR1 and CDR2: LGHDT, YNNKEL (reference sequence). CDR3 DNA sequence: TGTGCCAGCAGCCGCCGAGCGCCCGGGGCCAACGTCCTGACTTTC. Its translation is CASSRRAPGANVLTF.

This chain connects TRBV28 to TRBJ2-7; D unresolved. Germline CDR1 MDHEN, CDR2 SYDVKM. The V end was cut by 4 bases, the J end by 4 bases, with 11 bases between. The CDR3 totals 13 residues. In DNA, the CDR3 is TGTGCCAGCAGTTCGGCGCCGGATTACGAGCAGTACTTC. Protein: CASSSAPDYEQYF.

The J gene is TRBJ2-3, the V gene TRBV4-2, with TRBD1 matching over 7 bases. V lost 3 bases to trimming and J lost 7 bases; unmatched junction nucleotides: 4. This CDR3 contains 13 residues. Looked up from germline, CDR1 is LGHNA and CDR2 is YNFKEQ. DNA of the CDR3: TGTGCCAGCAGCCACACAGGGGAAAATACGCAGTATTTT. Protein: CASSHTGENTQYF.

This clonotype was seen many times. This chain connects TRBV3-1 to TRBJ1-6; maybe TRBD1 (5 bases). Germline V gene data show CDR1 as LGHDT and CDR2 as YNNKEL (reference sequence). V shed 2 bases and J shed 6 bases, with 14 bases lying between them. This CDR3 is 16 amino acids long. The CDR3 loop reads CASSQLSGMGNSPLHF. CDR3 DNA sequence: TGTGCCAGCAGCCAACTGTCAGGGATGGGTAATTCACCCCTCCACTTT.

V usage is TRBV5-4 and J usage is TRBJ1-5; possibly TRBD1 for D (5 bases). CDR1 is SGHNT, CDR2 YYREEE, per germline (reference sequence). This CDR3 region has 12 residues. Trimming took 4 bases from V and 7 from J, leaving 9 bases between them. The CDR3 loop is CASSVDSQPQHF. The DNA for the CDR3 is TGTGCCAGCAGCGTAGACAGCCAGCCCCAGCATTTT.